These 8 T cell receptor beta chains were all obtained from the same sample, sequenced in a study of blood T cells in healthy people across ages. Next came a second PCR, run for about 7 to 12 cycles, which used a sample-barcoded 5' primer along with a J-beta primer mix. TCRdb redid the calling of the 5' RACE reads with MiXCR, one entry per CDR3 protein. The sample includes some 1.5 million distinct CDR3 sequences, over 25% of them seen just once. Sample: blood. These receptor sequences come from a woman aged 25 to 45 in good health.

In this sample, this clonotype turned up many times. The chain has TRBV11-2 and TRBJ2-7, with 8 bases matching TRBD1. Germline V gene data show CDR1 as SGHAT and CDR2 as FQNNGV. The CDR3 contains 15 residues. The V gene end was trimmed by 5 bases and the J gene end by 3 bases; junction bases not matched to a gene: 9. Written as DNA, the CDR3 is TGTGCCAGCAGCCCCACGACCGGGACAGGCTACGAGCAGTACTTC. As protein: CASSPTTGTGYEQYF.

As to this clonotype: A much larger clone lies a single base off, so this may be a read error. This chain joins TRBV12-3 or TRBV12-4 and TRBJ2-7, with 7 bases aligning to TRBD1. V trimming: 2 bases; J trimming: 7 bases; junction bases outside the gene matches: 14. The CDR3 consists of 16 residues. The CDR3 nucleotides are TGTGCCAGCAGTTTAAGACAGGGTACCCACCCCAATGAGCAGTACTTC. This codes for CASSLRQGTHPNEQYF.

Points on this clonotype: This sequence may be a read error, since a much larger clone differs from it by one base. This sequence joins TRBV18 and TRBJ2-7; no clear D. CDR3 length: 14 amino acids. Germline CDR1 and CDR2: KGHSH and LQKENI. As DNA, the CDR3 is TGTGCCAGCTCACCCTTTGGTGAGATCTACAAGCAGTACTTC. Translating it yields CASSPFGEIYKQYF.

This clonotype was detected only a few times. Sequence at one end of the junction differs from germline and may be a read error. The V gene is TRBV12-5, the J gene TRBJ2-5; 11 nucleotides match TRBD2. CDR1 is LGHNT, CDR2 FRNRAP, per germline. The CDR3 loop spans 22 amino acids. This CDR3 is CAIGFLLSYTSGGSFPQETQYF. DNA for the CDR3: TGTGCTATTGGTTTTCTCCTGTCCTATACTAGCGGGGGTTCTTTCCCCCAAGAGACCCAGTACTTC.

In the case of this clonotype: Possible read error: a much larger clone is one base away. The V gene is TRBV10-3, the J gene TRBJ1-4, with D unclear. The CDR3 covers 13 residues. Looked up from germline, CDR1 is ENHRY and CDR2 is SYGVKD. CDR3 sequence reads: CAIKGMVGEKRFF. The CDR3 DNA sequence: TGTGCCATCAAGGGAATGGTCGGCGAAAAACGGTTTTTT.

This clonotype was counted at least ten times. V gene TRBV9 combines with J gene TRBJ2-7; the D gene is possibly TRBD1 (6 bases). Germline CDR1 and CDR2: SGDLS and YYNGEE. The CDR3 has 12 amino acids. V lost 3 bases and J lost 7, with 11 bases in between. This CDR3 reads CASSGRGEEQYF. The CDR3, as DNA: TGTGCCAGCAGCGGCAGGGGTGAGGAGCAGTACTTC. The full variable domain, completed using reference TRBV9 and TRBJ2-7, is DSGVTQTPKHLITATGQRVTLRCSPRSGDLSVYWYQQSLDQGLQFLIQYYNGEERAKGNILERFSAQQFPDLHSELNLSSLELGDSALYFCASSGRGEEQYFGPGTRLTVT.

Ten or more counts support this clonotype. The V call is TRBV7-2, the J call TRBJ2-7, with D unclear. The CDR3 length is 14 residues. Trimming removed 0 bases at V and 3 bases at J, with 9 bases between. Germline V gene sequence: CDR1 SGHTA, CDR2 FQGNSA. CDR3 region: CASSLAGSIYEQYF. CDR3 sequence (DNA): TGTGCCAGCAGCTTAGCAGGGTCGATCTACGAGCAGTACTTC.

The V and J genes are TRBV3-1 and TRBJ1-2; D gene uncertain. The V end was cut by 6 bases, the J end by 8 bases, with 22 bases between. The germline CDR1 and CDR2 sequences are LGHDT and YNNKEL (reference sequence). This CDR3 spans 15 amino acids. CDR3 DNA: TGTGCCAGCAGACCGTGGGAGAGGGATCTTGGAGGCTACACCTTC. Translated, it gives CASRPWERDLGGYTF.